These 8 T cell receptor beta chains came from one sample sequenced in a study of cytomegalovirus exposure and HLA in healthy donors. The PCR employed 60 Vbeta primers together with 13 Jbeta primers. Method: immunoSEQ multiplex PCR; TCRdb's copy keeps in-frame clones and lacks some. The profile shows 85,000 to 95,000 clones, over 55% of them singletons. The material sequenced was PBMCs. Receptor source: a woman between 25 and 40 years old in good health and CMV-seronegative.

This clone was seen more than once but under ten times. This chain connects TRBV19 to TRBJ1-1, with D possibly being TRBD1 (6 bases). The CDR3 loop spans 12 amino acids. V shed 8 bases and J shed 5 bases, with 12 bases lying between them. Germline values: CDR1 LNHDA, CDR2 SQIVND (reference sequence). In DNA, the CDR3 is TGTGCCAGTTCTTGGGGGCGGACTGAAGCTTTCTTT. It is translated as CASSWGRTEAFF.

The chain is built from TRBV27 and TRBJ1-4; D might be TRBD1 (5 bases). CDR3 length equals 13 residues. Germline-derived CDR1 and CDR2 are MNHEY and SMNVEV (reference sequence). Trimming shortened V by 6 bases and J by 8 bases, and 13 bases separated the two germline ends. The CDR3 DNA is TGTGCCAGCAGCAGAACACGGGGGGAAAAACTGTTTTTT. Translated: CASSRTRGEKLFF.

The rearrangement links TRBV4-1 to TRBJ2-5; 7 nucleotides align to TRBD1. This CDR3 is built from 16 residues. The V gene's germline CDR1 is MGHRA and CDR2 YSYEKL. Trimming at V came to 0 bases and at J to 5 bases, leaving 9 bases not matched to a gene. CDR3 bases: TGCGCCAGCAGCCAAGATCCTGAGACAGGGCGGGAGACCCAGTACTTC. Translating gives CASSQDPETGRETQYF.

This sequence joins TRBV5-6 and TRBJ1-2; 7 nucleotides align to TRBD1. The germline V gene encodes CDR1 SGHDT and CDR2 YYEEEE. The V gene end was trimmed by 6 bases and the J gene end by 7 bases; junction bases not matched to a gene: 6. This CDR3 spans 12 amino acids. The CDR3 nucleotides are TGTGCCAGCATCCTACAGGGGTCTGGCTACACCTTC. Translated, it gives CASILQGSGYTF.

This chain uses TRBV27 with TRBJ2-1; 7 nucleotides line up with TRBD2. The germline CDR1 and CDR2 sequences are MNHEY and SMNVEV (reference sequence). Trimming removed 8 bases from V and 2 bases from J; junction bases left unmatched: 6. The CDR3 consists of 14 residues. CDR3 residues: CASGGGNPYNEQFF. CDR3 coding DNA: TGTGCCAGCGGGGGAGGGAATCCCTACAATGAGCAGTTCTTC.

In this sample, this clone turned up a few times. The rearrangement joins TRBV2 to TRBJ2-2; 11 bases line up with TRBD2. The CDR3 consists of 16 residues. V was clipped by 0 bases and J by 6 bases; unmatched bases: 3. CDR1 and CDR2 from the germline V gene are SNHLY and FYNNEI. CDR3 in amino acids: CASSEAVAGGSGELFF. In DNA, the CDR3 is TGTGCCAGCAGTGAAGCGGTAGCGGGAGGGTCCGGGGAGCTGTTTTTT. Using reference TRBV2 and TRBJ2-2 for the parts outside the CDR3, the full variable domain is EPEVTQTPSHQVTQMGQEVILRCVPISNHLYFYWYRQILGQKVEFLVSFYNNEISEKSEIFDDQFSVERPDGSNFTLKIRSTKLEDSAMYFCASSEAVAGGSGELFFGEGSRLTVL.

This clone was detected once. The chain joins TRBV7-2 to TRBJ1-5; 10 positions match TRBD1. Germline values: CDR1 SGHTA, CDR2 FQGNSA. The length of the CDR3 is 15 residues. V lost 6 bases, J lost 5 bases, and 7 bases stayed unmatched. This CDR3 is CASSAGTGEYQPQHF. CDR3 in DNA: TGTGCCAGCAGTGCCGGGACAGGGGAATATCAGCCCCAGCATTTT.

This clone came up once. This sequence joins TRBV19 and TRBJ2-1, with D maybe TRBD2 (6 bases). This CDR3 spans 14 amino acids. V was shortened by 8 bases and J by 7 bases, with 18 bases between the two germline ends. Germline CDR1 LNHDA, CDR2 SQIVND (reference sequence). The CDR3 region is CASRVFGGVNEQFF. CDR3 bases: TGTGCCAGTCGCGTTTTTGGAGGGGTAAATGAGCAGTTCTTC. The full variable domain, completed using reference TRBV19 and TRBJ2-1, is DGGITQSPKYLFRKEGQNVTLSCEQNLNHDAMYWYRQDPGQGLRLIYYSQIVNDFQKGDIAEGYSVSREKKESFPLTVTSAQKNPTAFYLCASRVFGGVNEQFFGPGTRLTVL.